This T cell receptor (beta chain) was identified during a study of glioma-infiltrating T cells. Points from the study as a whole: Non-neoplastic patients had below-expected tissue-blood divergence, while all gliomas exceeded expectation. CDR3 overlap between tissue and blood was very small.

Germline assignment: CDR1 SNHLY and CDR2 FYNNEI. This CDR3 is built from 9 residues. As to this clonotype: The target antigen is unknown. Its ends do not fully match the called genes, so a read error is possible.

TCR alpha and beta CDR3 regions were amplified from RNA using iRepertoire nested multiplex PCR. One-step reverse transcription and amplification started from approximately 100-400 ng of tissue mRNA or PBMC total RNA. One entry per CDR3 protein, called by TCRdb with MiXCR from the multiplex PCR reads. The sample holds 150,000 or so distinct CDR3 sequences, 39% seen once. Sequenced: glioma tissue, nonneoplastic brain tissue, or PBMCs (not recorded which). V gene TRBV2 combines with J gene TRBJ2-1; no clear D gene. The receptor's source is a human donor with low-grade glioma or glioblastoma, undergoing nonglioma brain surgery, or in good health (not recorded which). CDR3 in DNA: TGTGCCAGCAGCGGTGAGCCGTTCTTC. Its protein is CASSGEPFF.